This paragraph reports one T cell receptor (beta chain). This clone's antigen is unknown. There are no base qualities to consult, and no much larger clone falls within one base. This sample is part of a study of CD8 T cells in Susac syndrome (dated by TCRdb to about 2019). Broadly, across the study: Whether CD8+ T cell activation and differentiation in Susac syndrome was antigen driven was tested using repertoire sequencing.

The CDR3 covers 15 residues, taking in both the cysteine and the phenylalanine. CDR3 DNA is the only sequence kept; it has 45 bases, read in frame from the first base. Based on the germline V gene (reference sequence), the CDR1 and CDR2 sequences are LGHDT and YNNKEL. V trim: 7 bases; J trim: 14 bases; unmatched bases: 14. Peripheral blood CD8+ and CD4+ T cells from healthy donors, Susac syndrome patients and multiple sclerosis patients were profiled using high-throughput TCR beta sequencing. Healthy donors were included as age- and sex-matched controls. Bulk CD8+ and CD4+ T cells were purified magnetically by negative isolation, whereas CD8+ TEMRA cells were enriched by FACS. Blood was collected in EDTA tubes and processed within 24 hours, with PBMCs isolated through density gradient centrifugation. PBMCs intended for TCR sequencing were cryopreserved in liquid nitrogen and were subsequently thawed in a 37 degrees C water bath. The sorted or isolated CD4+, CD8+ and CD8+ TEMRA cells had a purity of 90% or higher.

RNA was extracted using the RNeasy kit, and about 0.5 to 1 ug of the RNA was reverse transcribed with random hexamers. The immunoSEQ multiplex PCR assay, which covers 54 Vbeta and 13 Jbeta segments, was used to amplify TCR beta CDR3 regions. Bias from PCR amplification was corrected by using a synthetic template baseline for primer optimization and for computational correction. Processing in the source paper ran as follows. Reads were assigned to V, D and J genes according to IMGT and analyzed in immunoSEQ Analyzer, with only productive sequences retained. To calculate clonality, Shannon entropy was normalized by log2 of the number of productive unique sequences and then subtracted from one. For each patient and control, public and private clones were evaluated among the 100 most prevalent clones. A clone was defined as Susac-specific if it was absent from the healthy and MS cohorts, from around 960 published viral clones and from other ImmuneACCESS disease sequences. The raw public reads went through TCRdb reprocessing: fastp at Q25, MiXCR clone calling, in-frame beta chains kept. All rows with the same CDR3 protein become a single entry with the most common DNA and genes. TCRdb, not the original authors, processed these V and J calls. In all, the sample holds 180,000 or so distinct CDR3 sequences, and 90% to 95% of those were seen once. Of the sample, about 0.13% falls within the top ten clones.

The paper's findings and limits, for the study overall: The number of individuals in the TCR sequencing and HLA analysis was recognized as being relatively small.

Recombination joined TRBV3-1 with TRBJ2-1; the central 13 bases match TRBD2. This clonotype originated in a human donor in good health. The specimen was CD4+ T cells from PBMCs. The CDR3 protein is CASKGGTSGTVGEFF. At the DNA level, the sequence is TGTGCCAGCAAAGGTGGGACTAGCGGGACGGTGGGGGAGTTCTTC.